This is a list of T cell receptor beta chains from one sample in a study of cytomegalovirus exposure and HLA in healthy donors. Profiling relied on immunoSEQ multiplex PCR, and the TCRdb table lists in-frame clones only, not all of them. The data hold 220,000 or so clones, with roughly 84% observed a single time. Source material: PBMCs. These receptor sequences come from a young woman in good health and CMV-seropositive. The CDR3 runs from the conserved cysteine through the conserved F or W. Fields, in order: V gene, CDR3 protein.

TRBV27,CASSFRLAGEGEQFF
TRBV9,CASSVEDSGTSASTDTQYF
TRBV27,CASSSTGPNYEQYF
TRBV6-1,CASTRSSSYEQYF
TRBV4-1,CASSDILANEQFF
TRBV6-5,CASSYSSPTGNTEAFF
TRBV7-9,CASSSQTSAYF
TRBV7-7,CASSPRRQGGTYEQYF
TRBV9,CASSGGGQTNEKLFF
TRBV9,CASSFPSGTGDPYGYTF
TRBV5-4,CASSHSRSTGNNEQFF
TRBV7-9,CASSSGTGWRKLFF
TRBV5-1,CASSVDRHNEQFF
TRBV10-2,CASSESLTGSSYNEQFF
TRBV27,CASTSGTGREALNTEAFF
TRBV7-3,CASSLAAGPTYEQYF
TRBV28,CASSLRTSAGSQSKVTQYF
TRBV27,CASRGTGIGTDTQYF
TRBV27,CASSLSRVPGNQPQHF
TRBV28,CASSFPENTEAFF
TRBV28,CASSLIELQETQYF
TRBV28,CASSLEGRGVEQYF
TRBV6-5,CASRPSGSGTGELFF
TRBV2,CASRRGLQGGGQETQYF
TRBV7-9,CASSSRQNTEAFF
TRBV28,CASNTGTVYQPQHF
TRBV5-4,CASSWEAGRDEQYF
TRBV28,CTSADGMAQETQYF
TRBV7-2,CASSGGGGGYTF
TRBV4-1,CASSQETGAGANVLTF
TRBV9,CASSPEWTSGYNEQFF
TRBV5-4,CASSSEPELQETQYF
TRBV15,CATSREAGGPSQETQYF
TRBV6-1,CASSDPGLAIYNEQFF
TRBV30,CAWSATGTDPTDTQYF
TRBV27,CASSFSPPDSTEAFF
TRBV4-2,CASSQAGTGDNTEAFF
TRBV5-1,CASSLAGTSGSDEQFF
TRBV21-1,CASSKVGTDNPNYGYTF
TRBV28,CATARGQGAAGNQPQHF
TRBV29-1,CSVSVGASNQPQHF